This TCR beta chain originates from a study of blood T cell repertoires in COVID-19. Across the whole study: Spain, Italy and the United States supplied samples that represented acute and convalescent COVID-19.

How the authors handled the data: How many nucleated cells were present was estimated from reference gene primer amplification. Assay used: immunoSEQ multiplex PCR; TCRdb lists only in-frame clones, some missing. That table supplies the V and J calls and clone size; D and trimming were determined from the DNA. The sample shows 200,000 to 250,000 clones, 88% of them seen only once. This CDR3 spans 15 amino acids. Losses at the gene ends were 4 bases for V and 1 base for J; bases not matched to a gene: 6. Germline-derived CDR1 and CDR2 are SEHNR and FQNEAQ (reference sequence). The sequenced sample was peripheral blood. This chain uses TRBV7-9 with TRBJ1-1; TRBD1 agrees at 7 bases. The receptor was isolated from a woman aged 55-70 years with acute or convalescent COVID-19. CDR3 sequence (DNA): TGTGCCAGCAGCTCGAGACAGGGTCCGAACACTGAAGCTTTCTTT. Protein: CASSSRQGPNTEAFF. The whole variable domain, remainder taken from reference TRBV7-9 and TRBJ1-1, is DTGVSQNPRHKITKRGQNVTFRCDPISEHNRLYWYRQTLGQGPEFLTYFQNEAQLEKSRLLSDRFSAERPKGSFSTLEIQRTEQGDSAMYLCASSSRQGPNTEAFFGQGTRLTVV.